This T cell receptor (beta chain) was retrieved from a study of beta chain features in type 1 diabetes. Study conclusions and caveats: Here, the possible influence of HLA type (on TCRB rearrangement) remained unresolved. Moderate but significant shortening of TCRB CDR3s was recorded in all four CD4+ subsets from Type 1 diabetes patients.

The study reverse transcribed the entire isolated RNA, so it sequenced expressed TCRB transcripts. Assay used: immunoSEQ multiplex PCR; TCRdb lists only in-frame clones, some missing. The sample has hundreds of thousands of clones; 10% to 15% are singletons. CDR3 length: 15 residues. Germline CDR1 reads SGHRS; CDR2 reads YFSETQ. V lost 1 base to trimming and J lost 6 bases; unmatched junction nucleotides: 5. This clone was counted between two and nine times. Its target is unknown. The single heparinised draw taken from each donor contained around 110 mL of blood on average. Purity exceeded 95% in all sorted populations.

The receptor's source is a man aged 18 to 30 in good health. This rearrangement joins TRBV5-1 to TRBJ2-1, with 9 positions matching TRBD2. Sequencing was performed on naive CD4+ T cells from blood. CDR3 nucleotide sequence: TGCGCCAGCAGCTTGAGCGGGAGGAACCCCAATGAGCAGTTCTTC. Translated, it gives CASSLSGRNPNEQFF. The variable domain in full, completed from reference TRBV5-1 and TRBJ2-1, reads KAGVTQTPRYLIKTRGQQVTLSCSPISGHRSVSWYQQTPGQGLQFLFEYFSETQRNKGNFPGRFSGRQFSNSRSEMNVSTLELGDSALYLCASSLSGRNPNEQFFGPGTRLTVL.